One and the same sample provided the 22 T cell receptor beta chains below, sequenced in a study of blood T cell repertoires in COVID-19. Here immunoSEQ multiplex PCR was the method, and the copy in TCRdb shows in-frame clones only, minus some. The sample yields over 400,000 clones, 70% to 90% seen once. Sequences were obtained from peripheral blood. All receptors come from a woman aged 45-65 years with COVID-19, enrolled during active disease.

The rearrangement uses TRBV9 and TRBJ2-7, with 10 nucleotides matching TRBD1. J was trimmed by 1 base and V by 4 bases; bases with no gene match: 8. The germline V gene has CDR1 SGDLS and CDR2 YYNGEE. CDR3 size: 16 residues. The CDR3 sequence is CASSTHRDRGSYEQYF. In nucleotides, the CDR3 is TGTGCCAGCAGCACGCACCGGGACAGGGGTTCCTACGAGCAGTACTTC.

This clone has just one count. The chain recombines TRBV15 with TRBJ1-6; 8 bases are shared with TRBD1. The germline V gene has CDR1 LNHNV and CDR2 YYDKDF (reference sequence). V trimming: 9 bases; J trimming: 10 bases; junction bases outside the gene matches: 11. The CDR3 covers 14 residues. CDR3 sequence reads: CATDSGDRSSPLHF. The CDR3 bases are TGTGCCACGGACTCCGGGGACAGGTCCTCACCCCTCCACTTT.

The genes are TRBV24-1 and TRBJ1-5; D is undetermined. Germline V gives CDR1 KGHDR, CDR2 SFDVKD. CDR3 length: 17 amino acids. With 1 base removed from V and 2 bases from J, the gap between germline ends came to 14 bases. The CDR3 DNA follows: TGTGCCACCAGTGATTTTGGGCCTCGAAAACGCAATCAGCCCCAGCATTTT. Amino acids: CATSDFGPRKRNQPQHF.

This chain connects TRBV12-5 to TRBJ2-1, with 7 bases identical to TRBD2. The CDR3 is 15 residues long. V shed 1 base and J 0 bases; nucleotides not matched to a gene: 0. CDR1 LGHNT and CDR2 FRNRAP come from the germline V gene. The CDR3 here is CASGLGEGSYNEQFF. The CDR3 DNA reads as TGTGCTAGTGGTTTGGGGGAGGGCTCCTACAATGAGCAGTTCTTC.

This clone has a single count. The sample carries other DNA sequences with the same CDR3. The rearrangement joins TRBV3-1 (or the pseudogene TRBV3-2) to TRBJ1-4; a weak D match, TRBD1 (5 bases). V lost 1 base and J 8 bases, leaving 11 bases between the germline ends. Germline-derived CDR1 and CDR2 are LGHDT and YNNKEL (reference sequence). The CDR3 has 14 amino acids. The CDR3 here is CASSQGTGGEKLFF. The CDR3 bases are TGTGCCAGCAGCCAAGGCACAGGAGGGGAAAAACTGTTTTTT.

This clone was seen a few times. CDR3 bases: TGTGCCAGCAGCTCGGGACTAGCGGGGGGACTAGGCACCGGGGAGCTGTTTTTT. The encoded protein is CASSSGLAGGLGTGELFF. The chain is built from TRBV5-4 and TRBJ2-2, with 15 positions matching TRBD2. Trimming removed 3 bases from V and 4 bases from J; junction bases left unmatched: 7. There are 18 residues in the CDR3. Germline V lookup: CDR1 SGHNT, CDR2 YYREEE (reference sequence). Full variable domain (missing parts from reference TRBV5-4 and TRBJ2-2): ETGVTQSPTHLIKTRGQQVTLRCSSQSGHNTVSWYQQALGQGPQFIFQYYREEENGRGNFPPRFSGLQFPNYSSELNVNALELDDSALYLCASSSGLAGGLGTGELFFGEGSRLTVL.

J is TRBJ1-2 and V is TRBV15, with D unclear. This CDR3 spans 14 amino acids. V shed 0 bases and J shed 4 bases, with 9 bases lying between them. CDR1 and CDR2 (germline): LNHNV, YYDKDF (reference sequence). CDR3 sequence reads: CATSRDPAGYGYTF. As DNA, the CDR3 is TGTGCCACCAGCAGAGATCCTGCGGGCTATGGCTACACCTTC.

The chain employs TRBV30 and TRBJ1-2, with TRBD1 identical over 7 bases. The V segment lost 1 base and the J segment 4 bases; nucleotides outside the gene matches: 6. From germline, CDR1 is GTSNPN and CDR2 SVGIG (reference sequence). The length of the CDR3 is 14 residues. This CDR3 is CAWSGQGLSYGYTF. In DNA form, the CDR3 reads TGTGCCTGGAGTGGACAGGGCCTTTCCTATGGCTACACCTTC.

This chain connects TRBV5-4 to TRBJ2-1; 8 bases map to TRBD2. V lost 3 bases and J lost 15; bases outside the gene matches: 5. The CDR3 sequence is 11 residues long. Germline CDR1 SGHNT, CDR2 YYREEE (reference sequence). This chain's CDR3 is CASSSGGDRFF. CDR3 coding DNA: TGTGCCAGCAGCTCGGGGGGGGACCGGTTCTTC.

This chain uses TRBV10-3 with TRBJ2-3; D remains unclear. The CDR3 is made up of 13 amino acids. Germline V lookup: CDR1 ENHRY, CDR2 SYGVKD. Trimming stripped 0 bases from V and 6 bases from J, with 7 bases between. The CDR3 sequence: CAISESAWDTQYF. In nucleotides, the CDR3 is TGTGCCATCAGTGAGTCGGCCTGGGATACGCAGTATTTT.

The chain uses TRBV9 and TRBJ2-2; 8 positions agree with TRBD2. The CDR3 runs 16 residues. CDR1 and CDR2 (germline): SGDLS, YYNGEE. V shed 3 bases, J shed 3 bases, and the junction held 7 bases outside the gene matches. The CDR3, as DNA: TGTGCCAGCAGCGCATCGGGGGGGCAAGACACCGGGGAGCTGTTTTTT. Translated, it gives CASSASGGQDTGELFF.

This clone has only one observation. The genes are TRBV27 and TRBJ1-1; no clear D. The CDR3 totals 12 residues. Germline CDR1 is MNHEY and CDR2 is SMNVEV (reference sequence). Trimming shortened V by 6 bases and J by 6 bases, and 11 bases separated the two germline ends. Written as DNA, the CDR3 is TGTGCCAGCAGGGAGGCGAGCGCTGAAGCTTTCTTT. Translating gives CASREASAEAFF.

The chain employs TRBV11-2 and TRBJ1-2; no definite D call. V lost 1 base, J lost 4 bases, and 25 bases lay in between. The CDR3 loop spans 19 amino acids. Looked up from germline, CDR1 is SGHAT and CDR2 is FQNNGV. CDR3 amino acids: CASSLGPTQRNSSIYGYTF. Here the CDR3 DNA reads TGTGCCAGCAGCTTAGGACCCACCCAAAGGAACAGCTCAATCTATGGCTACACCTTC.

The rearrangement uses TRBV3-1 (or the pseudogene TRBV3-2) and TRBJ1-4, with 9 nucleotides matching TRBD1. The CDR3 spans 12 residues. The germline CDR1 and CDR2 sequences are LGHDT and YNNKEL (reference sequence). V lost 4 bases to trimming and J lost 10 bases; unmatched junction nucleotides: 1. CDR3 amino acids: CASSPDRGKLFF. The CDR3 DNA reads as TGTGCCAGCAGCCCGGACAGGGGAAAACTGTTTTTT.

This rearrangement joins TRBV5-4 to TRBJ1-1; TRBD1 agrees at 12 bases. Per germline, CDR1 SGHNT and CDR2 YYREEE (reference sequence). The junction had 8 bases not matched to a gene; V was cut back by 4 bases and J by 4 bases. The CDR3 is 16 amino acids. The CDR3 sequence: CASSVPPGQGATEAFF. CDR3 sequence (DNA): TGTGCCAGCAGCGTACCTCCGGGACAGGGGGCCACTGAAGCTTTCTTT.

The V gene is TRBV25-1, the J gene TRBJ2-7; D is undetermined. Germline V CDR1 and CDR2: MGHDK, SYGVNS. V lost 4 bases and J lost 3, with 4 bases in between. The CDR3 sequence is 11 residues long. CDR3 residues: CASSAFYEQYF. The CDR3 nucleotides read TGTGCCAGCAGTGCATTCTACGAGCAGTACTTC.

The V and J genes are TRBV11-2 and TRBJ2-3, with D maybe TRBD2 (6 bases). The CDR3 extends over 15 amino acids. V lost 2 bases to trimming and J lost 2 bases, with 11 bases between them. Germline CDR1 reads SGHAT; CDR2 reads FQNNGV. The CDR3 loop is CASSLLGGDTDTQYF. In DNA, the CDR3 is TGTGCCAGCAGCTTATTAGGAGGGGACACAGATACGCAGTATTTT.

This clone was seen a handful of times. The chain employs TRBV3-1 (or the pseudogene TRBV3-2) and TRBJ1-2, with D possibly TRBD1 on 5 matching bases. V was cut by 3 bases and J by 4 bases, with 15 bases left in between. Germline CDR1 reads LGHDT; CDR2 reads YNNKEL (reference sequence). The CDR3 consists of 15 residues. CDR3 residues: CASSHASRASYGYTF. The CDR3, as DNA: TGTGCCAGCAGCCACGCCTCCAGGGCTAGCTATGGCTACACCTTC.

The sample holds one count of this clone. This rearrangement joins TRBV18 to TRBJ1-5; TRBD1 is a possible D gene (6 bases). The germline V gene encodes CDR1 KGHSH and CDR2 LQKENI. The V gene lost 3 bases and the J gene lost 1 base, with 7 bases spanning the gap. This CDR3 has 14 residues. The CDR3 loop is CASSPQGSNQPQHF. The DNA of the CDR3 is TGTGCCAGCTCACCCCAGGGGAGCAATCAGCCCCAGCATTTT.

This clone was recorded once. The chain recombines TRBV27 with TRBJ2-5, with 10 bases aligning to TRBD1. The CDR3 covers 21 residues. Trimming cost V 1 base and J 1 base; bases outside gene matches: 18. Germline assignment: CDR1 MNHEY and CDR2 SMNVEV (reference sequence). CDR3 amino acids: CASSLFGGDRGKAQGQETQYF. The CDR3 DNA sequence: TGTGCCAGCAGTTTATTTGGGGGGGACAGGGGAAAGGCCCAGGGCCAAGAGACCCAGTACTTC.

The V call is TRBV7-3, the J call TRBJ1-1, with a possible D match to TRBD1 (6 bases). CDR1 and CDR2 from the germline V gene are SGHTA and FQGTGA. The germline V and J ends were trimmed by 4 bases and 8 bases, with 17 bases remaining between them. This CDR3 is built from 14 residues. CDR3 amino acids: CASSSSGGGEEAFF. The CDR3 coding sequence is TGTGCCAGCAGCTCATCGGGAGGGGGTGAGGAAGCTTTCTTT.

The V call is TRBV2, the J call TRBJ2-7; D is unresolved. This CDR3 comprises 12 residues. The germline V gene encodes CDR1 SNHLY and CDR2 FYNNEI. V dropped 6 bases and J dropped 2 bases, with 8 bases sitting between them. CDR3 in DNA: TGTGCCAGCAGGGGCTACGCCTACGAGCAGTACTTC. This gives the protein CASRGYAYEQYF.